This entry concerns a single T cell receptor beta chain. Its antigen remains unknown. This sample was included in a study of OX40 agonist ivuxolimab in advanced cancers. Method: immunoSEQ multiplex PCR; TCRdb's copy keeps in-frame clones and lacks some. Of tens of thousands of clones listed, about 90% were seen once; the top ten hold roughly 6.9%. Study-wide results and caveats: Nonresponders included some who also had low normalized T-cell clonal expansion.

Here the sequenced sample was CD4+ or CD8+ T cells sorted from blood, taken in a trial of the OX40 agonist ivuxolimab. This clonotype was obtained from an adult with an advanced solid tumor such as melanoma, head and neck, liver or kidney cancer.

CDR3 sequence: CASTGTGGYEQYF. In DNA form, the CDR3 reads TGTGCCAGCACCGGGACAGGGGGCTACGAGCAGTACTTC. V is TRBV2 and J is TRBJ2-7; 11 bases match TRBD1. Germline V gene sequence: CDR1 SNHLY, CDR2 FYNNEI. V trimming: 7 bases; J trimming: 3 bases; junction bases outside the gene matches: 2. This CDR3 contains 13 residues.